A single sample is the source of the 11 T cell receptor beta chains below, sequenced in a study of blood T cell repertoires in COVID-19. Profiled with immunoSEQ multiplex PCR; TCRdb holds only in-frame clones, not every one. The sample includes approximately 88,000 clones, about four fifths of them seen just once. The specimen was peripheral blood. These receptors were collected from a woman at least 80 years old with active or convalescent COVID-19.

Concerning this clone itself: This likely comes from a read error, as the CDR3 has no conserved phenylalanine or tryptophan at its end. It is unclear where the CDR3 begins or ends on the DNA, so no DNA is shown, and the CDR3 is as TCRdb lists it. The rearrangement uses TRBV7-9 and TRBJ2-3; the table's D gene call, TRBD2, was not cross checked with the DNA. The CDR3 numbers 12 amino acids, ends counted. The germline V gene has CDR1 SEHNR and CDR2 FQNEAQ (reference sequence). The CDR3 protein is CASSPTSGNTIV.

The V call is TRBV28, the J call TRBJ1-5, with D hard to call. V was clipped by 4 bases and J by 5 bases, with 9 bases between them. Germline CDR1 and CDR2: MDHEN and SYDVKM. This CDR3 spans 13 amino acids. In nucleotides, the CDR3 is TGTGCCAGCAGTTCCGGGAGGGATCAGCCCCAGCATTTT. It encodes CASSSGRDQPQHF. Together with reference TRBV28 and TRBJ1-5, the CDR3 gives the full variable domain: DVKVTQSSRYLVKRTGEKVFLECVQDMDHENMFWYRQDPGLGLRLIYFSYDVKMKEKGDIPEGYSVSREKKERFSLILESASTNQTSMYLCASSSGRDQPQHFGDGTRLSIL.

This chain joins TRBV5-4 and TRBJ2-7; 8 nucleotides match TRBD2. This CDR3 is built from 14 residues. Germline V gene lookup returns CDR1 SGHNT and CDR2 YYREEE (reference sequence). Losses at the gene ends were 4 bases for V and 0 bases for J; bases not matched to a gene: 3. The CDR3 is CASSPSGGSYEQYF. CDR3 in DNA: TGTGCCAGCAGCCCGAGCGGGGGCTCCTACGAGCAGTACTTC.

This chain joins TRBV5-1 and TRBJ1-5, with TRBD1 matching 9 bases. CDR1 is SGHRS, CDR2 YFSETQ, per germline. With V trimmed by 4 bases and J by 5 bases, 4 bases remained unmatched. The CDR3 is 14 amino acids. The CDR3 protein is CASSLGQGHQPQHF. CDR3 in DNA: TGCGCCAGCAGCCTGGGACAGGGTCATCAGCCCCAGCATTTT.

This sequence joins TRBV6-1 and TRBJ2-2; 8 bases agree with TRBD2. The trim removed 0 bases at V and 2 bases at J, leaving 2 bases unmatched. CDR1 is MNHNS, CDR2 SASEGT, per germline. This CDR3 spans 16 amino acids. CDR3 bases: TGTGCCAGCAGTGAAGCAGCGGGGGTTAACACCGGGGAGCTGTTTTTT. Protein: CASSEAAGVNTGELFF.

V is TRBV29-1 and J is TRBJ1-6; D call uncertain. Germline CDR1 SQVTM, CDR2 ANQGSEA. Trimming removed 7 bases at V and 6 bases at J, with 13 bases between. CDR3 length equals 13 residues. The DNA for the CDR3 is TGCAGCGCCCGGAGGGAAAGTAATTCACCCCTCCACTTT. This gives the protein CSARRESNSPLHF.

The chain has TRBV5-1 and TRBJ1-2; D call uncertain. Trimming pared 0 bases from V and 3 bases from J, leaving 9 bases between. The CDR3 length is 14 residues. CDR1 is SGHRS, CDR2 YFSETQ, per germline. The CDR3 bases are TGCGCCAGCAGCTTGGAGTCTAATGACTATGGCTACACCTTC. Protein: CASSLESNDYGYTF.

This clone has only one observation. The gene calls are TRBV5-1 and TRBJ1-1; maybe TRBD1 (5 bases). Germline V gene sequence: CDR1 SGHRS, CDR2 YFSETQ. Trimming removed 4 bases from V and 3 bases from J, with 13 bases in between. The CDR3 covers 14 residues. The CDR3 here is CASSTAGLDTEAFF. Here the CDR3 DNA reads TGCGCCAGCAGCACCGCAGGGTTGGACACTGAAGCTTTCTTT.

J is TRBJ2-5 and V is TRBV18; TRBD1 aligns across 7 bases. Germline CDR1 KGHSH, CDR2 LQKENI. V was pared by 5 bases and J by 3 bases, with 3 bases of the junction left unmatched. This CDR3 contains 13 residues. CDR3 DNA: TGTGCCAGCTCAACAGGGACAGAAGAGACCCAGTACTTC. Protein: CASSTGTEETQYF.

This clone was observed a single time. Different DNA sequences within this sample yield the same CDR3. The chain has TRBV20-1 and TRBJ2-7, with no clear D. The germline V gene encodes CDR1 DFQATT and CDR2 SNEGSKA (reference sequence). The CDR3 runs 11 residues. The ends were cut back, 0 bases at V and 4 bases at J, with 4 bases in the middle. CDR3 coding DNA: TGCAGTGCTAGAGACTCTTACGAGCAGTACTTC. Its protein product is CSARDSYEQYF.

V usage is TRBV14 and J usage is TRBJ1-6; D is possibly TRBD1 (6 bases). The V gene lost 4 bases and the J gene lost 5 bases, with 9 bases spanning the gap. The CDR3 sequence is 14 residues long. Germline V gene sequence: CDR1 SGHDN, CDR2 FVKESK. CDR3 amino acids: CASSRGLNNSPLHF. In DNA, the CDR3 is TGTGCCAGCAGCCGGGGGCTAAATAATTCACCCCTCCACTTT.